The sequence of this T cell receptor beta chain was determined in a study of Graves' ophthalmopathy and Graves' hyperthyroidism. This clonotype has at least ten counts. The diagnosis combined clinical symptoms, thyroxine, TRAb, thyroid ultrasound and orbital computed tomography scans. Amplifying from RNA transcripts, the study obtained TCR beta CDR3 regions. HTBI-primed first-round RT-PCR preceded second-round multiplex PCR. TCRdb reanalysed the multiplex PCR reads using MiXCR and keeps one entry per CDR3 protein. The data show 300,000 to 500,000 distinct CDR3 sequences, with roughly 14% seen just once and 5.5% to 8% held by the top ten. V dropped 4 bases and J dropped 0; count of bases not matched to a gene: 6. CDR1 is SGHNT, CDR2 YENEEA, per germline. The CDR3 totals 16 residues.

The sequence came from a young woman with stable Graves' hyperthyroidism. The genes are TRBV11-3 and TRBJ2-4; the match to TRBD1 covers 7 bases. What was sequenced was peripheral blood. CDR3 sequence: CASSSPGQQAKNIQYF. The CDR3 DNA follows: TGTGCCAGCAGCTCCCCGGGACAGCAAGCCAAAAACATTCAGTACTTC.